These 20 T cell receptor beta chains share one sample of origin, sequenced in a study of siplizumab effects on memory and regulatory T cells. Generated by immunoSEQ multiplex PCR, the TCRdb table keeps only in-frame clones and is missing some. The sample gives about 72,000 clones, 91% of which show up once; approximately 30% is in the top ten. The specimen was CD8+ T cells sorted from blood. These receptors were collected from a human donor in good health.

The rearrangement links TRBV5-1 to TRBJ2-3, with 10 bases lining up with TRBD2. This CDR3 region has 16 residues. The germline gives CDR1 SGHRS, CDR2 YFSETQ. V dropped 0 bases and J dropped 1; count of bases not matched to a gene: 2. The CDR3, as DNA: TGCGCCAGCAGCTTGGCCGGACTAGCGGGCACAGATACGCAGTATTTT. This translates into CASSLAGLAGTDTQYF.

The chain recombines TRBV7-2 with TRBJ2-3; D is possibly TRBD2 (6 bases). CDR1 and CDR2 from the germline V gene are SGHTA and FQGNSA. The V end was cut by 3 bases, the J end by 4 bases, with 17 bases between. This CDR3 has 16 amino acids. The CDR3 region has the DNA TGTGCCAGCAGCTTGGGAGCGGGTAATACCGCAGATACGCAGTATTTT. Its protein is CASSLGAGNTADTQYF.

The chain couples TRBV28 to TRBJ2-7, with TRBD1 matching over 7 bases. This CDR3 comprises 16 residues. With V trimmed by 3 bases and J by 4 bases, 12 bases remained unmatched. CDR1 is MDHEN and CDR2 is SYDVKM in the germline V gene. The CDR3 is CASSFPSRQGSYEQYF. The CDR3 DNA sequence: TGTGCCAGCAGTTTCCCGTCCAGACAGGGATCATACGAGCAGTACTTC.

The rearrangement uses TRBV7-6 and TRBJ1-5; D might be TRBD1 (6 bases). Germline loops: CDR1 SGHVS, CDR2 FNYEAQ. The CDR3 is 15 residues long. Trimming stripped 1 base from V and 6 bases from J, with 13 bases between. The chain's CDR3 is CASSLGSTGPQPQHF. Here the CDR3 DNA reads TGTGCCAGCAGCTTAGGGTCGACAGGCCCTCAGCCCCAGCATTTT.

V gene TRBV11-2 combines with J gene TRBJ2-3; the match to TRBD1 covers 8 bases. This CDR3 has 14 amino acids. CDR1 and CDR2 (germline): SGHAT, FQNNGV. Unmatched junction bases numbered 1, after V lost 3 bases and J lost 2 bases. Written as DNA, the CDR3 is TGTGCCAGCAGCTTGACAGGGGACACAGATACGCAGTATTTT. As protein: CASSLTGDTDTQYF.

V is TRBV19 and J is TRBJ2-1; perhaps TRBD1 as D (6 bases). Deletions cut 5 bases from V and 0 bases from J, with 11 bases between. The CDR3 length is 15 residues. CDR1 and CDR2 (germline): LNHDA, SQIVND (reference sequence). The CDR3 loop is CASSRDISSYNEQFF. The CDR3 nucleotides are TGTGCCAGTAGTCGGGACATTAGCTCCTACAATGAGCAGTTCTTC.

V is TRBV19 and J is TRBJ1-1; 7 nucleotides agree with TRBD1. The CDR3 is made up of 15 amino acids. Germline assignment: CDR1 LNHDA and CDR2 SQIVND (reference sequence). The V segment lost 5 bases and the J segment 2 bases; nucleotides outside the gene matches: 8. The CDR3 here is CASSQSDRVNTEAFF. In nucleotides, the CDR3 is TGTGCCAGTAGTCAAAGTGACAGGGTCAACACTGAAGCTTTCTTT.

This clone showed up just once. The V and J genes are TRBV11-2 and TRBJ2-1, with 13 nucleotides matching TRBD2. Per the germline V gene, CDR1 is SGHAT and CDR2 is FQNNGV. Trimming cost V 6 bases and J 1 base; bases outside gene matches: 3. The CDR3 loop spans 16 amino acids. The CDR3 loop reads CASRGTSGDSYNEQFF. Here the CDR3 DNA reads TGTGCCAGCAGGGGGACTAGCGGGGATTCCTACAATGAGCAGTTCTTC.

The chain is built from TRBV11-2 and TRBJ2-5, with 9 bases identical to TRBD2. With V trimmed by 6 bases and J by 2 bases, 10 bases remained unmatched. CDR3 length: 16 residues. The germline V gene encodes CDR1 SGHAT and CDR2 FQNNGV. The CDR3, as DNA: TGTGCCAGCAGTAAGGGGACTAGCCCTTTACAAGAGACCCAGTACTTC. It specifies CASSKGTSPLQETQYF.

The genes are TRBV27 and TRBJ2-7, with D unresolved. The CDR3 spans 13 residues. Germline V gene data show CDR1 as MNHEY and CDR2 as SMNVEV (reference sequence). Trimming shortened V by 5 bases and J by 3 bases, and 11 bases separated the two germline ends. The CDR3 here is CASSLYSSYEQYF. CDR3 nucleotides: TGTGCCAGCAGTCTGTATAGCAGCTACGAGCAGTACTTC.

The chain employs TRBV14 and TRBJ1-2; weak D call: TRBD1 (6 bases). The CDR3 is 14 amino acids. Germline V CDR1 and CDR2: SGHDN, FVKESK. V gave up 0 bases and J gave up 5 bases, with 10 bases separating them. CDR3 sequence (DNA): TGTGCCAGCAGCCAAGACATAACAGGGTATGGCTACACCTTC. Protein sequence: CASSQDITGYGYTF. The full variable domain, in which reference TRBV14 and TRBJ1-2 provide the parts outside the CDR3, is EAGVTQFPSHSVIEKGQTVTLRCDPISGHDNLYWYRRVMGKEIKFLLHFVKESKQDESGMPNNRFLAERTGGTYSTLKVQPAELEDSGVYFCASSQDITGYGYTFGSGTRLTVV.

The CDR3 sequence: CASSRAGSNEQFF. CDR3 sequence (DNA): TGTGCCAGTAGCCGTGCAGGGAGCAATGAGCAGTTCTTC. This sequence joins TRBV19 and TRBJ2-1; D may match TRBD1 or TRBD2 (5 bases each). The CDR3 covers 13 residues. V gave up 6 bases and J gave up 6 bases, with 12 bases separating them. Germline CDR1 and CDR2: LNHDA and SQIVND (reference sequence). Supplemented by reference TRBV19 and TRBJ2-1, the full variable domain reads DGGITQSPKYLFRKEGQNVTLSCEQNLNHDAMYWYRQDPGQGLRLIYYSQIVNDFQKGDIAEGYSVSREKKESFPLTVTSAQKNPTAFYLCASSRAGSNEQFFGPGTRLTVL.

The genes are TRBV9 and TRBJ2-1; D may correspond to TRBD1 or TRBD2 (5 bases each). V was pared by 0 bases and J by 0 bases, with 7 bases between. Germline V gives CDR1 SGDLS, CDR2 YYNGEE. CDR3 length equals 15 residues. CDR3 amino acids: CASSVGDLSYNEQFF. The CDR3 DNA is TGTGCCAGCAGCGTAGGGGACCTCTCCTACAATGAGCAGTTCTTC. Full variable domain (missing parts from reference TRBV9 and TRBJ2-1): DSGVTQTPKHLITATGQRVTLRCSPRSGDLSVYWYQQSLDQGLQFLIQYYNGEERAKGNILERFSAQQFPDLHSELNLSSLELGDSALYFCASSVGDLSYNEQFFGPGTRLTVL.

The chain employs TRBV9 and TRBJ2-5, with D tentatively TRBD1 (6 bases). The CDR3 is 15 amino acids. Trimming stripped 3 bases from V and 2 bases from J, with 14 bases between. Per germline, CDR1 SGDLS and CDR2 YYNGEE. Here the CDR3 DNA reads TGTGCCAGCAGCGCAGGGGAAGAAATACAAGAGACCCAGTACTTC. Translating it yields CASSAGEEIQETQYF.

This chain connects TRBV5-1 to TRBJ2-5; D possibly corresponds to TRBD2 (6 bases). The CDR3 is 14 amino acids. Germline loops: CDR1 SGHRS, CDR2 YFSETQ. The V and J ends lost 4 bases and 0 bases respectively, with 10 bases between them. The CDR3 protein is CASSPGDYQETQYF. The CDR3 bases are TGCGCCAGCAGCCCGGGGGACTACCAAGAGACCCAGTACTTC.

This clone was seen only once. This CDR3 is CASSSVPGQGVEQFF. As DNA, the CDR3 is TGTGCCAGCAGCTCGGTACCGGGACAGGGCGTTGAGCAGTTCTTC. The rearrangement links TRBV5-4 to TRBJ2-1, with 9 bases matching TRBD1. The CDR3 totals 15 residues. The germline gives CDR1 SGHNT, CDR2 YYREEE (reference sequence). The J segment lost 9 bases and the V segment lost 3 bases, leaving 10 bases of the junction unmatched.

The rearrangement links TRBV11-2 to TRBJ2-3; D is possibly TRBD1 (5 bases). This CDR3 is built from 13 residues. The germline V gene encodes CDR1 SGHAT and CDR2 FQNNGV. The ends were cut back, 5 bases at V and 6 bases at J, with 12 bases in the middle. This CDR3 reads CASSLRVSDTQYF. In DNA, the CDR3 is TGTGCCAGCAGCCTCAGGGTTTCGGATACGCAGTATTTT.

The chain joins TRBV19 to TRBJ2-1; 8 bases match TRBD2. J was trimmed by 6 bases and V by 3 bases; bases with no gene match: 7. Germline V gene data show CDR1 as LNHDA and CDR2 as SQIVND (reference sequence). The CDR3 length is 15 residues. CDR3 residues: CASSITGRGVNEQFF. The CDR3 bases are TGTGCCAGTAGTATCACCGGGAGGGGGGTCAATGAGCAGTTCTTC.

The genes are TRBV27 and TRBJ2-3, with 9 bases lining up with TRBD1. This CDR3 spans 14 amino acids. The ends lost 7 bases at V and 7 bases at J; junction bases unmatched: 9. Germline V CDR1 and CDR2: MNHEY, SMNVEV (reference sequence). The CDR3: CASTPDRGVYTQYF. In DNA form, the CDR3 reads TGTGCCAGCACCCCGGACAGGGGAGTTTATACGCAGTATTTT.

CDR3 DNA: TGTGCCAGTAGTTCCGGACAGGGCCCATACGAGCAGTACTTC. Its translation is CASSSGQGPYEQYF. This chain joins TRBV19 and TRBJ2-7; 8 bases are a match to TRBD1. Trimming cost V 5 bases and J 4 bases; bases outside gene matches: 7. The germline V gene has CDR1 LNHDA and CDR2 SQIVND (reference sequence). The CDR3 loop spans 14 amino acids.